These 22 T cell receptor beta chains were all obtained from the same sample, sequenced in a study of graft-versus-host responses after intestinal transplantation. Here immunoSEQ multiplex PCR was the method, and the copy in TCRdb shows in-frame clones only, minus some. There are 20,000 or so clones in the sample; around 81% occur only once, and roughly 3.1% lies in the top ten. Grafts had their tissue processed, releasing intraepithelial and lamina propria lymphocytes. The sample in question was ileum tissue, obtained 12 days after intestinal transplant. The source is a human patient who received an intestinal transplant, so some T cells may come from the graft donor.

The chain joins TRBV20-1 to TRBJ2-7, with a tentative D call TRBD2 (5 bases). This CDR3 contains 11 residues. Germline CDR1 DFQATT, CDR2 SNEGSKA (reference sequence). Trimming removed 6 bases from V and 4 bases from J, with 10 bases in between. CDR3 nucleotide sequence: TGCAGTGCGGGAGAAGGGTACGAGCAGTACTTC. Protein product: CSAGEGYEQYF.

V gene TRBV9 combines with J gene TRBJ1-1; 8 positions match TRBD1. The CDR3 has 18 residues. V lost 4 bases and J lost 1; bases outside the gene matches: 15. CDR1 SGDLS and CDR2 YYNGEE come from the germline V gene. The CDR3 protein is CASSPRTGLLGGNTEAFF. CDR3 in DNA: TGTGCCAGCAGCCCCCGGACAGGGCTCCTGGGTGGGAACACTGAAGCTTTCTTT. Drawing the rest from reference TRBV9 and TRBJ1-1, the complete variable domain is DSGVTQTPKHLITATGQRVTLRCSPRSGDLSVYWYQQSLDQGLQFLIQYYNGEERAKGNILERFSAQQFPDLHSELNLSSLELGDSALYFCASSPRTGLLGGNTEAFFGQGTRLTVV.

This clone was recorded a few times. The same CDR3 is also encoded by other DNA sequences in this sample. J is TRBJ1-6 and V is TRBV4-2, with TRBD1 matching 8 bases. Germline trimming cut 4 bases from V and 7 bases from J; bases unmatched to any gene: 3. The CDR3 loop spans 14 amino acids. Germline lookup yields CDR1 LGHNA and CDR2 YNFKEQ. In nucleotides, the CDR3 is TGTGCCAGCAGCCTCGGGACAGGCAATTCACCCCTCCACTTT. Amino acid sequence: CASSLGTGNSPLHF.

This clone appeared a single time. The chain joins TRBV11-2 to TRBJ2-2, with D possibly TRBD2 on 7 matching bases. Germline V gives CDR1 SGHAT, CDR2 FQNNGV. The V and J ends lost 1 base and 6 bases respectively, with 9 bases between them. The length of the CDR3 is 14 residues. The CDR3 protein is CASSLGGGPGELFF. CDR3 DNA sequence: TGTGCCAGCAGCTTAGGGGGGGGGCCCGGGGAGCTGTTTTTT.

V usage is TRBV6-1 and J usage is TRBJ2-1; no clear D gene. Looked up from germline, CDR1 is MNHNS and CDR2 is SASEGT. The CDR3 extends over 13 amino acids. V was trimmed by 7 bases and J by 8 bases, leaving 15 bases between them. The CDR3 DNA is TGTGCCAGCATGGCCCTGGCGGTCGATGAGCAGTTCTTC. Protein: CASMALAVDEQFF.

This chain uses TRBV13 with TRBJ1-1, with D possibly being TRBD1 (5 bases). The V end was cut by 4 bases, the J end by 6 bases, with 9 bases between. There are 12 residues in the CDR3. Germline assignment: CDR1 PRHDT and CDR2 FYEKMQ (reference sequence). In nucleotides, the CDR3 is TGTGCCAGCAGCTCAGGGAGTCCTGAAGCTTTCTTT. Residues: CASSSGSPEAFF.

This clone occurred a few times. This chain links TRBV12-5 with TRBJ2-1; 13 nucleotides match TRBD2. This CDR3 region has 13 residues. CDR1 and CDR2 from the germline V gene are LGHNT and FRNRAP. Trimming took 6 bases from V and 11 from J; bases not matched to a gene: 4. The DNA for the CDR3 is TGTGCTAGTGGCCCGGGACTAGCGGGAAAGCAGTTCTTC. This translates into CASGPGLAGKQFF.

The chain recombines TRBV7-6 with TRBJ2-3; D not certain. The V end was cut by 5 bases, the J end by 0 bases, with 15 bases between. The CDR3 totals 16 residues. Germline-derived CDR1 and CDR2 are SGHVS and FNYEAQ. CDR3 DNA sequence: TGTGCCAGCAGCCCAGGAACCCGGCTTAGCACAGATACGCAGTATTTT. It specifies CASSPGTRLSTDTQYF.

V is TRBV15 and J is TRBJ2-1; D unclear. Germline loops: CDR1 LNHNV, CDR2 YYDKDF (reference sequence). The CDR3 sequence is 16 residues long. V lost 0 bases to trimming and J lost 1 base, with 10 bases between them. CDR3 DNA sequence: TGTGCCACCAGCAGAGACCTGGCCCTTTCCTACAATGAGCAGTTCTTC. Translation: CATSRDLALSYNEQFF.

The CDR3 bases are TGTGCTAGTTTAGGGGTTGGCTATGGCTACACCTTC. Translated, it gives CASLGVGYGYTF. The genes are TRBV12-5 and TRBJ1-2; D possibly corresponds to TRBD1 (5 bases). Trimming stripped 8 bases from V and 4 bases from J, with 11 bases between. CDR3 length equals 12 residues. CDR1 is LGHNT and CDR2 is FRNRAP in the germline V gene.

The chain is built from TRBV7-9 and TRBJ1-4, with 9 bases lining up with TRBD1. V trimming: 1 base; J trimming: 11 bases; junction bases outside the gene matches: 11. This CDR3 contains 16 residues. Germline CDR1 is SEHNR and CDR2 is FQNEAQ (reference sequence). The CDR3 nucleotides read TGTGCCAGCAGCTTAGTAGGGACAGGGCCCCGAGAGAAACTGTTTTTT. It yields the protein CASSLVGTGPREKLFF.

The genes are TRBV11-1 and TRBJ1-2, with 7 bases aligning to TRBD1. CDR3 length: 13 amino acids. Germline V gives CDR1 SGHAT, CDR2 FQDESV (reference sequence). The trim removed 5 bases at V and 6 bases at J, leaving 6 bases unmatched. CDR3 sequence: CASSPDRVNGYTF. CDR3 DNA sequence: TGTGCCAGCAGCCCCGACAGGGTAAATGGCTACACCTTC. Combining the CDR3 with reference TRBV11-1 and TRBJ1-2 gives the whole variable domain EAEVAQSPRYKITEKSQAVAFWCDPISGHATLYWYRQILGQGPELLVQFQDESVVDDSQLPKDRFSAERLKGVDSTLKIQPAELGDSAMYLCASSPDRVNGYTFGSGTRLTVV.

This clone was recorded a few times. The chain couples TRBV27 to TRBJ2-7, with D unclear. V shed 0 bases and J shed 2 bases, with 8 bases lying between them. Looked up from germline, CDR1 is MNHEY and CDR2 is SMNVEV (reference sequence). This CDR3 spans 14 amino acids. CDR3: CASSLSLLPYEQYF. The CDR3 nucleotides read TGTGCCAGCAGTTTATCGTTACTCCCCTACGAGCAGTACTTC.

The chain is built from TRBV18 and TRBJ2-5; 7 bases align to TRBD1. From germline, CDR1 is KGHSH and CDR2 LQKENI. V lost 8 bases and J lost 5; bases outside the gene matches: 5. The CDR3 is made up of 12 amino acids. For the CDR3, the DNA is TGTGCCAGCGCCACAGGGGTGGAGACCCAGTACTTC. Residues: CASATGVETQYF.

Here the CDR3 reads CATSRDPGSYNEQFF. The CDR3 coding sequence is TGTGCCACCAGCAGAGACCCCGGGTCGTACAATGAGCAGTTCTTC. The rearrangement joins TRBV15 to TRBJ2-1; no clear D gene. This CDR3 has 15 residues. The germline V gene encodes CDR1 LNHNV and CDR2 YYDKDF (reference sequence). Trimming removed 0 bases at V and 4 bases at J, with 10 bases between.

This clone occurred once. The V call is TRBV6-6, the J call TRBJ1-1; 8 bases map to TRBD1. The CDR3 runs 13 residues. Germline V lookup: CDR1 MNHNY, CDR2 SVGAGI (reference sequence). Unmatched junction bases numbered 4, after V lost 6 bases and J lost 4 bases. CDR3 residues: CASSHGQGTEAFF. The DNA for the CDR3 is TGTGCCAGCAGCCACGGACAGGGCACTGAAGCTTTCTTT.

The V call is TRBV7-2, the J call TRBJ2-5; D is possibly TRBD2 (5 bases). Germline V gives CDR1 SGHTA, CDR2 FQGNSA. Trimming pared 2 bases from V and 5 bases from J, leaving 15 bases between. The CDR3 totals 15 residues. Here the CDR3 reads CASSLIEGFGETQYF. CDR3 in DNA: TGTGCCAGCAGCTTAATCGAGGGCTTTGGCGAGACCCAGTACTTC.

The CDR3 DNA reads as TGTGCCAGCAGCTTAGGGGGGGGGCCTGGAGATACGCAGTATTTT. Protein product: CASSLGGGPGDTQYF. The gene calls are TRBV11-2 and TRBJ2-3, with a weak D call TRBD2 (7 bases). Germline V gene sequence: CDR1 SGHAT, CDR2 FQNNGV. The CDR3 is 15 amino acids. Trimming cost V 1 base and J 5 bases, with 13 bases left between them.

The genes are TRBV11-2 and TRBJ1-1; D perhaps matches TRBD1 (5 bases). V lost 3 bases to trimming and J lost 4 bases, with 12 bases between them. From germline, CDR1 is SGHAT and CDR2 FQNNGV. The CDR3 spans 14 residues. The CDR3 spells CASSFGGWGTEAFF. The DNA of the CDR3 is TGTGCCAGCAGCTTCGGGGGATGGGGCACTGAAGCTTTCTTT.

V usage is TRBV27 and J usage is TRBJ2-7; 8 bases match TRBD1. The CDR3 covers 15 residues. V lost 5 bases, J lost 6 bases, and 12 bases stayed unmatched. Germline lookup yields CDR1 MNHEY and CDR2 SMNVEV (reference sequence). The CDR3, as DNA: TGTGCCAGCAGTCCGCGTGGAACCACAGGGGGCGAGCAGTACTTC. Protein product: CASSPRGTTGGEQYF.

The CDR3 reads CASSPEDRAEQYF. In nucleotides, the CDR3 is TGTGCCAGCAGCCCGGAAGACAGGGCCGAGCAGTACTTC. The rearrangement links TRBV13 to TRBJ2-7, with 7 bases fitting TRBD1. Trimming cost V 5 bases and J 6 bases; bases outside gene matches: 7. Germline-derived CDR1 and CDR2 are PRHDT and FYEKMQ (reference sequence). The CDR3 is 13 residues long.

J is TRBJ2-1 and V is TRBV15, with D maybe TRBD2 (6 bases). Per germline, CDR1 LNHNV and CDR2 YYDKDF (reference sequence). The CDR3 contains 16 residues. V dropped 5 bases and J dropped 0 bases, with 14 bases sitting between them. The CDR3 nucleotides are TGTGCCACCAGCGCCGGGGCGGGGAGCTCCTACAATGAGCAGTTCTTC. This encodes CATSAGAGSSYNEQFF.